This T cell receptor beta chain was obtained from a study of blood T cell repertoires in COVID-19. Germline V gene data show CDR1 as SGHKS and CDR2 as YYEKEE (reference sequence). The CDR3 consists of 13 residues. V lost 7 bases and J lost 0; bases outside the gene matches: 1. Assay: immunoSEQ multiplex PCR; the TCRdb copy retains only in-frame clones and omits some. Of about 160,000 clones listed, roughly 84% are singletons. Sequencing input: peripheral blood. The receptor was derived from a woman of 80 years or more with active or convalescent COVID-19. The gene calls are TRBV5-5 and TRBJ1-3; 7 bases map to TRBD1. CDR3 protein: CASGDSSGNTIYF. CDR3 DNA sequence: TGTGCCAGCGGGGACAGCTCTGGAAACACCATATATTTT.